Reported below is one T cell receptor beta chain. The data were taken from a study of T cell changes during pregnancy in multiple sclerosis. Profiling relied on immunoSEQ multiplex PCR, and the TCRdb table lists in-frame clones only, not all of them. The sample shows just under 70,000 clones, about 89% of them seen only once. This CDR3 contains 16 residues. The germline CDR1 and CDR2 sequences are LGHNT and FRNRAP. The V gene end was trimmed by 3 bases and the J gene end by 7 bases; junction bases not matched to a gene: 8. The receptor's source is a female donor with multiple sclerosis, enrolled in a pregnancy study. This rearrangement joins TRBV12-5 to TRBJ1-6; TRBD1 matches at 8 bases. Source: peripheral blood, taken in the second trimester of pregnancy. The DNA of the CDR3 is TGTGCTAGTGGTTTTATTCCAGGACAGGGAAATTCACCCCTCCACTTT. Translated: CASGFIPGQGNSPLHF.